The entry that follows covers one T cell receptor beta chain sequence. No cognate antigen has been identified for it. No per-base quality is available; no much larger clone lies one base away. This sample was taken from a study of glioma-infiltrating T cells listed by TCRdb under 2016. Notes on the research overall: Glioma tissue, non-neoplastic brain tissue and matched peripheral blood mononuclear cells were used as sources from which TCR alpha- and beta-chain repertoires were sequenced. Three low-grade glioma patients, under ten primary glioblastoma patients, and three non-glioma patients who contributed non-neoplastic brain tissue made up the paired cohort. Each tissue-infiltrating repertoire was compared with the same patient's peripheral blood repertoire to measure divergence between tissue and blood T-cell populations. What the authors observed across the whole study: Tissue and blood shared very few CDR3 sequences, a result attributed to high CDR3 diversity and limited sampling. In non-neoplastic patients, VJ-independent divergence between tissue and blood fell below expectation, whereas in all gliomas, and especially in low-grade gliomas, the divergence rose above expectation. The group comparisons were based on small numbers of patients: three non-neoplastic, three low-grade glioma and eight glioblastoma patients.

Spanning cysteine to phenylalanine, the CDR3 consists of 14 amino acids. The kept DNA is CDR3 alone, 42 bases in frame from the first base. Based on the germline V gene (reference sequence), the CDR1 and CDR2 sequences are DFQATT and SNEGSKA. Trimming leaves V shorter by 2 bases and J shorter by 4 bases, with the junction holding 7 bases beyond the gene matches. The iRepertoire nested amplicon-rescue multiplex PCR (arm-PCR) platform was used to amplify TCR alpha and beta CDR3 regions from RNA. One-step reverse transcription and amplification used about 85-450 ng of tissue mRNA or PBMC total RNA as input. Following bead purification, Illumina adapters were added through a secondary multiplex PCR, and the libraries were then gel-purified between 200 and 400 bp. Internal 6-nucleotide barcodes were carried by the libraries and were used for demultiplexing. Libraries were sequenced on an Illumina MiSeq with 2x220 or 2x250 nucleotide paired-end reads. From the authors' description of their analysis: FLASH 1.2.11 was used to merge paired reads, and BWA-MEM then aligned the reads to the GRCh37 human genome before TRA and TRB reads were extracted. V and J assignment used an IMGT-derived reference of cassette sequences and CDR3 motifs that included pseudogenes. Three-frame translation of reads was performed, and productive CDR3s were defined as those with a C...FGXG motif and no stop codons. Clonotypes were defined as unique combinations of V-J cassette pair and CDR3 amino acid sequence. Reads were filtered by Hamming distance, with the threshold set by the sequence error rate of each sample in mapped regions. The public reads were run again by TCRdb, first through fastp at Q25 and then through MiXCR, and only productive beta chains were kept. Each entry is one CDR3 protein sequence, shown with its most common DNA and genes. The V and J calls were not made by the authors but by TCRdb's processing. This sample comprises over 140,000 distinct CDR3 sequences, about two fifths of them detected only once. The leading ten clones occupy roughly 20% of the sample.

The clonotype comes from a human donor with low-grade glioma or glioblastoma, undergoing nonglioma brain surgery, or in good health (not recorded which). The sample was glioma tissue, nonneoplastic brain tissue, or PBMCs (not recorded which). The V and J segments used are TRBV20-1 and TRBJ1-1; 7 nucleotides in the junction match TRBD1. The CDR3 amino acid sequence is: CSARKGGLGTEAFF. The DNA is as follows: TGCAGTGCTAGAAAAGGGGGCCTGGGCACTGAAGCTTTCTTT.